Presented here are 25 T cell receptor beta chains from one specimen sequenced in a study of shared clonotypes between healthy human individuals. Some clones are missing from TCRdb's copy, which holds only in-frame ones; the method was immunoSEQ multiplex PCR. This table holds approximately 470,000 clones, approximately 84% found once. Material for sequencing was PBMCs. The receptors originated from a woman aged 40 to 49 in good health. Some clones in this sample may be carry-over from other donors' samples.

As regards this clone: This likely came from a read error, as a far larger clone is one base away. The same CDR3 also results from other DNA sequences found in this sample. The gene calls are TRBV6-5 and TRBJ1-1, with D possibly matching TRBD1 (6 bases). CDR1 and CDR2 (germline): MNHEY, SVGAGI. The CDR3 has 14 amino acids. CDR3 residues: CASRPGTRNTEAFF. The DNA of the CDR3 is TGTGCTAGCAGGCCCGGGACAAGGAACACTGAAGCTTTCTTT.

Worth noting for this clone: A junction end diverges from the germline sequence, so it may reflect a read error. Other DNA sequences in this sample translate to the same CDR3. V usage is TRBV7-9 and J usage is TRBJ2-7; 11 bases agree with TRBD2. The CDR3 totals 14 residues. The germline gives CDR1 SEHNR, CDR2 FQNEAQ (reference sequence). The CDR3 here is CASSLAGGPYEQYF. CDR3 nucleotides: TGTGCCAGCAGCCTAGCGGGAGGCCCCTACGAGCAGTACTTC.

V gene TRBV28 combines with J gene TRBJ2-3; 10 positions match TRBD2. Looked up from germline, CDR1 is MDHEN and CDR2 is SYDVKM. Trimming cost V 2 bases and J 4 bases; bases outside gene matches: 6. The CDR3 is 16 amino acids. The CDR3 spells CASSLVLAGGPDTQYF. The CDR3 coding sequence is TGTGCCAGCAGTTTAGTTTTAGCGGGAGGTCCAGATACGCAGTATTTT.

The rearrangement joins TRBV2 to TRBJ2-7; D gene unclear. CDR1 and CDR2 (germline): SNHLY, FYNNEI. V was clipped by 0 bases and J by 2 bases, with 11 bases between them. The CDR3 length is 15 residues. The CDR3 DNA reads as TGTGCCAGCAGTGAAGCCTCGAGTAACCCCTACGAGCAGTACTTC. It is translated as CASSEASSNPYEQYF.

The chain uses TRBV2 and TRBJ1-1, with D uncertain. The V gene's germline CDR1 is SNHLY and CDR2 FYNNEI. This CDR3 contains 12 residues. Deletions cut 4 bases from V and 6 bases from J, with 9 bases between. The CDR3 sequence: CASSGAGPEAFF. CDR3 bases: TGTGCCAGCAGTGGGGCAGGTCCTGAAGCTTTCTTT.

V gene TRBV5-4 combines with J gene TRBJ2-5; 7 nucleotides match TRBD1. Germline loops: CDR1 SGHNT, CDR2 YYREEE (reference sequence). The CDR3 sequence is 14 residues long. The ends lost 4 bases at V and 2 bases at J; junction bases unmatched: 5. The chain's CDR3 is CASSPGQLQETQYF. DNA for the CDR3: TGTGCCAGCAGCCCGGGACAGTTACAAGAGACCCAGTACTTC.

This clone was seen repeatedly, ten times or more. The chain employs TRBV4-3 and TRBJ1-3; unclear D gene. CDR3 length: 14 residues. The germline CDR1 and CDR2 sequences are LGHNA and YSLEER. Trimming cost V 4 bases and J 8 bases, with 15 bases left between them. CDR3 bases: TGCGCCAGCAGCCCCTCGACCCAGAGGGACACCATATATTTT. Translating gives CASSPSTQRDTIYF.

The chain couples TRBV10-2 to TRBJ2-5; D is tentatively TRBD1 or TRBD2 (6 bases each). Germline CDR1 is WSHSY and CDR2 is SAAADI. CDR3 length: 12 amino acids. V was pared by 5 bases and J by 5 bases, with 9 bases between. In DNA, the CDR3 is TGCGCCAGCAGTCAGGGGAGGGAGACCCAGTACTTC. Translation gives CASSQGRETQYF.

The chain's CDR3 is CASSEGGQGFQPQHF. DNA for the CDR3: TGTGCCAGCAGTGAAGGCGGACAGGGCTTCCAGCCCCAGCATTTT. The V and J genes are TRBV6-1 and TRBJ1-5; 8 bases are shared with TRBD1. Germline V gene sequence: CDR1 MNHNS, CDR2 SASEGT. The CDR3 length is 15 residues. Trimming removed 1 base from V and 7 bases from J; junction bases left unmatched: 6.

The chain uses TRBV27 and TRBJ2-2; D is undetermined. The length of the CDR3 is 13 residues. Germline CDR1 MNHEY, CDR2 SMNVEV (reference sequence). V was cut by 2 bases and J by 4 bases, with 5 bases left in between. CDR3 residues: CASSLARTGELFF. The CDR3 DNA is TGTGCCAGCAGTTTAGCCCGCACCGGGGAGCTGTTTTTT.

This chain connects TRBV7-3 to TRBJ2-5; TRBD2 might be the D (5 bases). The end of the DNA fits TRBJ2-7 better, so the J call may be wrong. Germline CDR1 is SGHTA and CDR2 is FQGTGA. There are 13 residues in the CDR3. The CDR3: CASSLRGSYEQYF. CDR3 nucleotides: TGTGCCAGCAGCCTCCGGGGCTCCTACGAGCAGTACTTC.

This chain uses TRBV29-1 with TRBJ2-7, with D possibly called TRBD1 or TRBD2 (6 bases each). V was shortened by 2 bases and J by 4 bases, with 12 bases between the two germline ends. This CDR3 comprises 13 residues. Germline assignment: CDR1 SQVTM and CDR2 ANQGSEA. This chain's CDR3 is CSVEKGGRYEQYF. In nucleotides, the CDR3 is TGCAGCGTTGAAAAGGGGGGCAGGTACGAGCAGTACTTC.

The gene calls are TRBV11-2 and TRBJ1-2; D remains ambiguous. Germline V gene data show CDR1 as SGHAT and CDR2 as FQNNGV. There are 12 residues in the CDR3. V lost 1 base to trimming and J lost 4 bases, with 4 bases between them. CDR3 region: CASSLGAYGYTF. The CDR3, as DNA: TGTGCCAGCAGCTTAGGGGCCTATGGCTACACCTTC.

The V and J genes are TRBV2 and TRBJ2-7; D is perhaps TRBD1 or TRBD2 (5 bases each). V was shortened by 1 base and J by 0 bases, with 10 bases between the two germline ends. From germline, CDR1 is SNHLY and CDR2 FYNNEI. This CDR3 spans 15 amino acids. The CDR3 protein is CASSEGWGNSYEQYF. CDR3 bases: TGTGCCAGCAGTGAAGGGTGGGGGAACTCCTACGAGCAGTACTTC.

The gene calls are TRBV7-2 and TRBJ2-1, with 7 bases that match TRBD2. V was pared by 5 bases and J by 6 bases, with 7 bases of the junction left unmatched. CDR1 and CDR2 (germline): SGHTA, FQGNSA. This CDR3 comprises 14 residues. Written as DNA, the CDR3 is TGTGCCAGCAGCGCAACAGCGGGAACCAATGAGCAGTTCTTC. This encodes CASSATAGTNEQFF. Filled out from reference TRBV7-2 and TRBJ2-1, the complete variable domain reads GAGVSQSPSNKVTEKGKDVELRCDPISGHTALYWYRQSLGQGLEFLIYFQGNSAPDKSGLPSDRFSAERTGGSVSTLTIQRTQQEDSAVYLCASSATAGTNEQFFGPGTRLTVL.

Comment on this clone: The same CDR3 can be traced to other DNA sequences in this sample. CDR3 DNA sequence: TGTGCCAGCTCACCTGCCACTGAAGCTTTCTTT. It codes for CASSPATEAFF. The J gene is TRBJ1-1, the V gene TRBV18; D call uncertain. Germline assignment: CDR1 KGHSH and CDR2 LQKENI. The germline V and J ends were trimmed by 3 bases and 4 bases, with 3 bases remaining between them. This CDR3 spans 11 amino acids.

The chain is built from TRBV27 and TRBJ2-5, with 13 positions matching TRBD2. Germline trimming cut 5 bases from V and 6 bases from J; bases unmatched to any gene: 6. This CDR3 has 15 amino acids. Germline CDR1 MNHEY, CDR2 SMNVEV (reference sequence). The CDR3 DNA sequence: TGTGCCAGCAGTCCCCCGGGACTAGCGGGGCAGACCCAGTACTTC. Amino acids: CASSPPGLAGQTQYF.

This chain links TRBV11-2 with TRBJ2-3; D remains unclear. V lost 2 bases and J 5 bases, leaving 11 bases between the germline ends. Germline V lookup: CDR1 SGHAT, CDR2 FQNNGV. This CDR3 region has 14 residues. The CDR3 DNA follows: TGTGCCAGCAGCTTACTTATATCGGGAGATACGCAGTATTTT. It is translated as CASSLLISGDTQYF.

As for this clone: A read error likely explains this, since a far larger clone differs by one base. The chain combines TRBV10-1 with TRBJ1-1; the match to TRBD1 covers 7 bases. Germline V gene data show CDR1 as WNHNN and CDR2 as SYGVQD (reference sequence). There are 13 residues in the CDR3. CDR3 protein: CASRQGTNTEALF. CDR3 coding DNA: TGCGCCAGCAGACAGGGGACGAACACTGAAGCTCTCTTT.

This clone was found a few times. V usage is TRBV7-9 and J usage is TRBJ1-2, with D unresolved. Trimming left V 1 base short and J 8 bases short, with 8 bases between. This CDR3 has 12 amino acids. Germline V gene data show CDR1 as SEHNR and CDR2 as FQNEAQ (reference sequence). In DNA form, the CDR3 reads TGTGCCAGCAGCTTAGATGGGGTCGGCTACACCTTC. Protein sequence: CASSLDGVGYTF.

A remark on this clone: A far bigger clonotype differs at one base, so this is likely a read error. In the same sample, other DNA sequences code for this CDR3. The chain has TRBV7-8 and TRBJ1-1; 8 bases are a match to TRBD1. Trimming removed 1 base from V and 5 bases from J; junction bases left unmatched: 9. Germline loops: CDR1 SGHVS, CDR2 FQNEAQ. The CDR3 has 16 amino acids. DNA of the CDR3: TGTGCCAGCAGCTTAGGGGCTGGACAGGGAAGAACTGAAGCTTTCTTT. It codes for CASSLGAGQGRTEAFF.

The DNA for the CDR3 is TGCGCCAGCAGCTTGGCCTTGGGGGAAGAGACCCAGTACTTC. Protein sequence: CASSLALGEETQYF. The rearrangement joins TRBV5-1 to TRBJ2-5; either TRBD1 or TRBD2 may supply D (5 bases each). This CDR3 has 14 residues. V lost 0 bases, J lost 3 bases, and 9 bases lay in between. Germline values: CDR1 SGHRS, CDR2 YFSETQ.

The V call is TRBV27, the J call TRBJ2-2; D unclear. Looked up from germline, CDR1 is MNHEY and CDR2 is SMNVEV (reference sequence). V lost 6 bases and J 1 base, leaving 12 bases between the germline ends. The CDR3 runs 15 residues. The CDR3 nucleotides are TGTGCCAGCAGCCTAACAAAAATGAACACCGGGGAGCTGTTTTTT. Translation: CASSLTKMNTGELFF.

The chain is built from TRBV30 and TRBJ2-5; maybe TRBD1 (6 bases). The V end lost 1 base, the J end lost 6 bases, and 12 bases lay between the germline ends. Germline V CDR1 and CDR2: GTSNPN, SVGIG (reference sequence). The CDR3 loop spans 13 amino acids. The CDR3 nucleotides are TGTGCCTGGAGTGGACTGGGGGCCAAGACCCAGTACTTC. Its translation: CAWSGLGAKTQYF.

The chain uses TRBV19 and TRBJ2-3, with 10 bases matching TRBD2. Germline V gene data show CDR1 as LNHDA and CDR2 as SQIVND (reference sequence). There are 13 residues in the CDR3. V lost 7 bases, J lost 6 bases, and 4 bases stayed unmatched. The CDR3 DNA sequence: TGTGCCAGTACTAGCGGGGGCAAGGATACGCAGTATTTT. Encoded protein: CASTSGGKDTQYF.